Listed here is a single T cell receptor (beta chain). The antigen is undetermined. Every donor had blood drawn once into heparin, roughly 120 mL on average. It was via CD45RO/CCR7/CD25/CD127/CD95/CD27 that CD4+ naive, central memory, regulatory and stem cell-like memory cells were sorted. This sample is part of a study of beta chain features in type 1 diabetes. Reverse transcription of all isolated RNA meant that expressed TCRB transcripts were sequenced. Produced via immunoSEQ multiplex PCR; TCRdb's table is partial and in-frame only. This sample yields 160,000 or so clones, of which 7% to 9.5% are seen a single time; roughly 0.7% belongs to the top ten. Points from the study as a whole: TCRB CDR3s from Type 1 diabetes patients were moderately but significantly shorter in all four CD4+ subsets.

Trimming left V 1 base short and J 0 bases short, with 18 bases between. Germline CDR1 and CDR2: SGHAT and FQNNGV. The CDR3 runs to 18 residues. The TCR originated in a woman aged 25-40 years with type 1 diabetes. V gene TRBV11-2 combines with J gene TRBJ1-2; possibly TRBD1 for D (6 bases). Material: central memory CD4+ T cells from blood. CDR3 loop: CASSLVSLDSSANYGYTF. CDR3 nucleotides: TGTGCCAGCAGCTTAGTGTCCTTGGACAGTTCAGCTAACTATGGCTACACCTTC.